The 25 T cell receptor beta chains below were found in one sample sequenced in a study of cytomegalovirus exposure and HLA in healthy donors. This PCR relied on a set of 60 Vbeta primers and 13 Jbeta primers. TCRdb's copy holds only in-frame clones and misses some; the assay was immunoSEQ multiplex PCR. The data contain some 130,000 clones, roughly three quarters of them singletons. Source material: PBMCs. All receptors derive from a man aged 40-50 years in good health and CMV-seronegative.

The chain joins TRBV19 to TRBJ2-5, with 7 nucleotides matching TRBD2. The CDR3 contains 15 residues. Germline V gene data show CDR1 as LNHDA and CDR2 as SQIVND (reference sequence). J gave up 2 bases and V 5 bases, and 8 bases lay outside the gene matches. Here the CDR3 reads CASSLGLVRQETQYF. CDR3 bases: TGTGCCAGTAGTTTAGGACTAGTGCGACAAGAGACCCAGTACTTC.

V usage is TRBV30 and J usage is TRBJ2-3, with D uncertain. V was clipped by 0 bases and J by 6 bases, with 10 bases between them. The germline CDR1 and CDR2 sequences are GTSNPN and SVGIG (reference sequence). CDR3 length: 13 amino acids. The CDR3 here is CAWSVGSGDTQYF. CDR3 nucleotides: TGTGCCTGGAGTGTTGGGTCCGGGGATACGCAGTATTTT.

V usage is TRBV5-1 and J usage is TRBJ2-7, with D possibly matching TRBD2 (5 bases). Germline V lookup: CDR1 SGHRS, CDR2 YFSETQ. There are 15 residues in the CDR3. Trimming removed 0 bases at V and 2 bases at J, with 12 bases between. The CDR3 nucleotides read TGCGCCAGCAGCTTGGAACCCGGGGTCGCCTACGAGCAGTACTTC. The encoded protein is CASSLEPGVAYEQYF.

This clone was detected ten times or more. This rearrangement joins TRBV4-1 to TRBJ2-7; D uncertain. V was shortened by 1 base and J by 7 bases, with 14 bases between the two germline ends. The CDR3 spans 14 residues. Germline V gives CDR1 MGHRA, CDR2 YSYEKL. CDR3 DNA: TGCGCCAGCAGCCAAGCGGTACACACTACGGAGCAGTACTTC. Its protein product is CASSQAVHTTEQYF.

The rearrangement uses TRBV6-5 and TRBJ1-5, with a tentative D call TRBD1 (5 bases). This CDR3 is built from 13 residues. Germline CDR1 reads MNHEY; CDR2 reads SVGAGI. The V gene lost 8 bases and the J gene lost 2 bases, with 10 bases spanning the gap. CDR3 protein: CASRKGGNQPQHF. The CDR3 nucleotides are TGTGCCAGCCGAAAAGGGGGCAATCAGCCCCAGCATTTT.

J is TRBJ2-1 and V is TRBV10-3; 13 nucleotides match TRBD2. CDR3 length: 18 amino acids. With V trimmed by 6 bases and J by 0 bases, 8 bases remained unmatched. CDR1 is ENHRY, CDR2 SYGVKD, per germline. CDR3 region: CAISRTSGGQSSYNEQFF. CDR3 DNA sequence: TGTGCCATCAGCCGGACTAGCGGGGGCCAAAGCTCCTACAATGAGCAGTTCTTC.

The V call is TRBV5-1, the J call TRBJ2-2; 8 nucleotides line up with TRBD1. The CDR3 is made up of 18 amino acids. With V trimmed by 4 bases and J by 0 bases, 11 bases remained unmatched. The germline V gene encodes CDR1 SGHRS and CDR2 YFSETQ. The CDR3 DNA follows: TGCGCCAGCAGCCCTGACAGGGGTTGGGGGTCGAACACCGGGGAGCTGTTTTTT. Its translation: CASSPDRGWGSNTGELFF.

This clone was seen once. This rearrangement joins TRBV6-6 to TRBJ1-2; TRBD1 matches at 9 bases. CDR1 MNHNY and CDR2 SVGAGI come from the germline V gene (reference sequence). V was clipped by 7 bases and J by 3 bases; unmatched bases: 6. The CDR3 is made up of 14 amino acids. The CDR3 sequence is CASTLGQGDYGYTF. The CDR3 DNA sequence: TGTGCCAGCACCCTGGGACAGGGAGACTATGGCTACACCTTC.

The rearrangement links TRBV27 to TRBJ1-1; weak D call: TRBD1 (5 bases). Germline CDR1 is MNHEY and CDR2 is SMNVEV (reference sequence). V was trimmed by 7 bases and J by 1 base, leaving 16 bases between them. This CDR3 spans 15 amino acids. As DNA, the CDR3 is TGTGCCAGCACCCTTAGGGCCCAGGGGAACACTGAAGCTTTCTTT. The encoded protein is CASTLRAQGNTEAFF.

The chain links TRBV5-6 to TRBJ2-2; 7 nucleotides agree with TRBD1. CDR3 length: 15 residues. With 2 bases clipped from V and 5 bases from J, the junction kept 6 bases outside the gene matches. CDR1 and CDR2 (germline): SGHDT, YYEEEE. The CDR3 protein is CASSFRQGDTGELFF. The CDR3 coding sequence is TGTGCCAGCAGCTTTAGGCAGGGGGATACCGGGGAGCTGTTTTTT.

The CDR3 DNA reads as TGCGCCAGCAGCCAATGGACAGGGCCCTACGAGCAGTACTTC. This sequence encodes CASSQWTGPYEQYF. This sequence joins TRBV4-3 and TRBJ2-7, with 8 bases lining up with TRBD1. The CDR3 runs to 14 residues. Trimming took 2 bases from V and 2 from J; bases not matched to a gene: 2. In germline, CDR1 is LGHNA, CDR2 YSLEER.

V usage is TRBV5-1 and J usage is TRBJ2-2; tentatively, D is TRBD1 (6 bases). The V end was cut by 3 bases, the J end by 2 bases, with 14 bases between. Germline V lookup: CDR1 SGHRS, CDR2 YFSETQ. CDR3 length equals 16 residues. The CDR3 DNA follows: TGCGCCAGCAGCTGGGCGAGGGGACATAACACCGGGGAGCTGTTTTTT. It codes for CASSWARGHNTGELFF.

This clone occurred a few times. V usage is TRBV7-9 and J usage is TRBJ1-5, with unresolved D. Per the germline V gene, CDR1 is SEHNR and CDR2 is FQNEAQ (reference sequence). The CDR3 contains 14 residues. The V and J ends lost 0 bases and 4 bases respectively, with 7 bases between them. The CDR3 spells CASSLAQSNQPQHF. As DNA, the CDR3 is TGTGCCAGCAGCTTAGCGCAGTCGAATCAGCCCCAGCATTTT. Full variable domain (rest looked up from reference TRBV7-9 and TRBJ1-5): DTGVSQNPRHKITKRGQNVTFRCDPISEHNRLYWYRQTLGQGPEFLTYFQNEAQLEKSRLLSDRFSAERPKGSFSTLEIQRTEQGDSAMYLCASSLAQSNQPQHFGDGTRLSIL.

The V and J genes are TRBV27 and TRBJ2-7, with 10 bases identical to TRBD2. Germline V gives CDR1 MNHEY, CDR2 SMNVEV (reference sequence). CDR3 length: 15 amino acids. The V segment lost 6 bases and the J segment 4 bases; nucleotides outside the gene matches: 9. CDR3: CASSEVPSGSYEQYF. The CDR3 bases are TGTGCCAGCAGCGAAGTGCCTAGCGGGAGTTACGAGCAGTACTTC.

V usage is TRBV11-2 and J usage is TRBJ1-5, with unresolved D. V was pared by 5 bases and J by 4 bases, with 12 bases between. CDR3 length: 14 residues. CDR1 is SGHAT, CDR2 FQNNGV, per germline. The CDR3 is CASSAEAANQPQHF. The DNA for the CDR3 is TGTGCCAGCAGCGCAGAAGCGGCGAATCAGCCCCAGCATTTT.

The V gene is TRBV7-7, the J gene TRBJ2-7; D not resolved. Germline V gene lookup returns CDR1 SSHAT and CDR2 FNYEAQ (reference sequence). The V gene lost 2 bases and the J gene lost 4 bases, with 18 bases spanning the gap. This CDR3 region has 16 residues. Here the CDR3 DNA reads TGTGCCAGCAGCTTACGTTCGGCTACTCTCGGGTACGAGCAGTACTTC. Its translation is CASSLRSATLGYEQYF.

The rearrangement links TRBV6-5 to TRBJ2-2; D perhaps matches TRBD2 (6 bases). Germline CDR1 reads MNHEY; CDR2 reads SVGAGI. V shed 5 bases and J shed 4 bases, with 11 bases lying between them. The CDR3 sequence is 14 residues long. The CDR3 region has the DNA TGTGCCAGCAGTATCGGGAGATCCACCGGGGAGCTGTTTTTT. It specifies CASSIGRSTGELFF.

V is TRBV28 and J is TRBJ1-1; no clear D. This CDR3 contains 12 residues. Germline V gives CDR1 MDHEN, CDR2 SYDVKM. The germline V and J ends were trimmed by 8 bases and 1 base, with 8 bases remaining between them. The CDR3 region has the DNA TGTGCCAGCTGTTCAGAGAACACTGAAGCTTTCTTT. Translating it yields CASCSENTEAFF.

The chain combines TRBV29-1 with TRBJ1-2; D is possibly TRBD1 (6 bases). V was trimmed by 0 bases and J by 5 bases, leaving 13 bases between them. This CDR3 is 14 amino acids long. Germline-derived CDR1 and CDR2 are SQVTM and ANQGSEA. CDR3 loop: CSVEDRIQGYGYTF. In DNA, the CDR3 is TGCAGCGTTGAAGATCGGATACAGGGTTATGGCTACACCTTC.

The chain recombines TRBV19 with TRBJ2-2; TRBD2 might be the D (6 bases). The CDR3 covers 15 residues. Trimming removed 5 bases at V and 3 bases at J, with 13 bases between. CDR1 is LNHDA and CDR2 is SQIVND in the germline V gene (reference sequence). The CDR3 is CASSLGRGYTGELFF. The CDR3 DNA reads as TGTGCCAGTAGTCTTGGGCGGGGATACACCGGGGAGCTGTTTTTT.

The chain uses TRBV19 and TRBJ2-4, with 10 bases aligning to TRBD2. CDR1 LNHDA and CDR2 SQIVND come from the germline V gene (reference sequence). CDR3 length: 18 amino acids. The V gene end was trimmed by 1 base and the J gene end by 7 bases; junction bases not matched to a gene: 13. The CDR3 sequence is CASSIVGLAGVRGNIQYF. The CDR3 coding sequence is TGTGCCAGTAGTATAGTGGGGCTAGCGGGGGTGAGGGGGAACATTCAGTACTTC.

This clone turned up a few times. This sequence joins TRBV9 and TRBJ2-1; 10 bases map to TRBD2. V dropped 0 bases and J dropped 7; count of bases not matched to a gene: 4. The CDR3 is 15 residues long. Germline CDR1 reads SGDLS; CDR2 reads YYNGEE. The CDR3 is CASSVALAGANEQFF. The CDR3, as DNA: TGTGCCAGCAGCGTAGCCCTAGCGGGGGCTAATGAGCAGTTCTTC. Together with reference TRBV9 and TRBJ2-1, the CDR3 gives the full variable domain: DSGVTQTPKHLITATGQRVTLRCSPRSGDLSVYWYQQSLDQGLQFLIQYYNGEERAKGNILERFSAQQFPDLHSELNLSSLELGDSALYFCASSVALAGANEQFFGPGTRLTVL.

The chain has TRBV7-2 and TRBJ2-7, with 9 bases lining up with TRBD2. J gave up 0 bases and V 5 bases, and 5 bases lay outside the gene matches. The CDR3 is made up of 15 amino acids. CDR1 SGHTA and CDR2 FQGNSA come from the germline V gene. This chain's CDR3 is CASSLSGGSSYEQYF. The CDR3 DNA sequence: TGTGCCAGCAGCCTTAGCGGGGGTAGCTCCTACGAGCAGTACTTC.

This clone was found a few times. The rearrangement joins TRBV30 to TRBJ1-5; D gene ambiguous. Germline-derived CDR1 and CDR2 are GTSNPN and SVGIG (reference sequence). Trimming took 1 base from V and 9 from J, leaving 16 bases between them. The CDR3 has 14 residues. The CDR3 spells CAWSEGSRGRPQHF. CDR3 sequence (DNA): TGTGCCTGGAGTGAAGGGTCCCGGGGTCGGCCCCAGCATTTT. Full variable domain (rest looked up from reference TRBV30 and TRBJ1-5): SQTIHQWPATLVQPVGSPLSLECTVEGTSNPNLYWYRQAAGRGLQLLFYSVGIGQISSEVPQNLSASRPQDRQFILSSKKLLLSDSGFYLCAWSEGSRGRPQHFGDGTRLSIL.

The chain couples TRBV6-6 to TRBJ1-1; D gene uncertain. CDR1 is MNHNY and CDR2 is SVGAGI in the germline V gene (reference sequence). This CDR3 has 15 residues. The ends were cut back, 0 bases at V and 3 bases at J, with 11 bases in the middle. CDR3 bases: TGTGCCAGCAGTTACTCTTCCTATATAGACACTGAAGCTTTCTTT. This gives the protein CASSYSSYIDTEAFF.